This paragraph reports one TCR beta chain. This entry belongs to a study of blood T cell repertoires in COVID-19. The assay was immunoSEQ multiplex PCR, and TCRdb's table has in-frame clones only and misses some. This sample has 300,000 to 450,000 clones, with 80% to 90% found just once. V lost 1 base and J 7 bases, leaving 8 bases between the germline ends. This CDR3 spans 12 amino acids. Germline CDR1 reads MNHNS; CDR2 reads SASEGT. The TCR was taken from a young man who had recovered from COVID-19. The sample comprised PBMCs or T cells enriched from blood (not recorded which). This chain links TRBV6-1 with TRBJ2-7; no reliable D call. CDR3 region: CASSEGFGEQYF. The CDR3 nucleotides are TGTGCCAGCAGTGAAGGTTTCGGGGAGCAGTACTTC.